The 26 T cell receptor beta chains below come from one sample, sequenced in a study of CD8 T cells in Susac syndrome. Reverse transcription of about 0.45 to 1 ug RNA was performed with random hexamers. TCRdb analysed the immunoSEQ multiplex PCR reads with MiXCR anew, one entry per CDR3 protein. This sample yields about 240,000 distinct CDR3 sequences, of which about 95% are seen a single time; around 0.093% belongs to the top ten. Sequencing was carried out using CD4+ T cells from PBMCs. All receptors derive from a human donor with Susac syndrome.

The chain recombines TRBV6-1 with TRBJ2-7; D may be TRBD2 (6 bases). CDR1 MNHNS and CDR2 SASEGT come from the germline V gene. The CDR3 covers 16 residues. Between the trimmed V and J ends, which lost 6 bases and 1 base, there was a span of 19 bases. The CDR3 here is CASSHLVAAGSYEQYF. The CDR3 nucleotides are TGTGCCAGCAGCCACCTTGTAGCGGCCGGGTCCTACGAGCAGTACTTC.

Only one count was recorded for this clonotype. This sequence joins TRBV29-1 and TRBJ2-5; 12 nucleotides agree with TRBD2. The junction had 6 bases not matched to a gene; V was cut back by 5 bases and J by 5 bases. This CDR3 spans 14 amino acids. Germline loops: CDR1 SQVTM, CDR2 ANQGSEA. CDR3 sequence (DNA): TGCAGCGTTTATTCTAGCGGGAGGGGGGAGACCCAGTACTTC. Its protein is CSVYSSGRGETQYF.

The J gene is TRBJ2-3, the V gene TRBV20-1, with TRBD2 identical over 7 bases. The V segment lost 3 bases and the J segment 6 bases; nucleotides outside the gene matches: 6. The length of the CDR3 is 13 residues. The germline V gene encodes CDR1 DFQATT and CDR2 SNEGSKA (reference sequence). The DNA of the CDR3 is TGCAGTGCTAGTTGGGACGGGGGGGATACGCAGTATTTT. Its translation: CSASWDGGDTQYF.

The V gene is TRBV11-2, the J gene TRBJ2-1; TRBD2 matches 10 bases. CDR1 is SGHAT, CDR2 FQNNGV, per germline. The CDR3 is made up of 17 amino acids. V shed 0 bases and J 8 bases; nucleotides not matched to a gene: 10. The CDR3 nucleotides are TGTGCCAGCAGCTTAGATCGGGCTAGCGGGAGCTTCGATGAGCAGTTCTTC. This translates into CASSLDRASGSFDEQFF.

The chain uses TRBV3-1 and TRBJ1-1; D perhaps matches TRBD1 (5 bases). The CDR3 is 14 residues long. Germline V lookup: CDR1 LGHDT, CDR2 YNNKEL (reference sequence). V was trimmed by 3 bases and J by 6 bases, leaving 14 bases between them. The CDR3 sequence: CASSQAKGVPEAFF. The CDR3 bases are TGTGCCAGCAGCCAGGCGAAAGGGGTCCCTGAAGCTTTCTTT.

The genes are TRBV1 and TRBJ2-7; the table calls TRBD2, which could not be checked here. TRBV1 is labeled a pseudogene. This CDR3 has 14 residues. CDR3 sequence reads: CTSSQRDEVHEQYF. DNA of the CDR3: TGCACCAGCAGCCAGCGGGATGAGGTTCACGAGCAGTACTTC.

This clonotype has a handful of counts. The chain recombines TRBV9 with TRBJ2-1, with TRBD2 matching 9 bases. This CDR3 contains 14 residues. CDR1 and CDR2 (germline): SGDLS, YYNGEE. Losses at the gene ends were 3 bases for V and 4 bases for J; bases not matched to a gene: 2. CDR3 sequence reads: CASSAGLAYNEQFF. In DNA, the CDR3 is TGTGCCAGCAGCGCCGGACTAGCGTACAATGAGCAGTTCTTC.

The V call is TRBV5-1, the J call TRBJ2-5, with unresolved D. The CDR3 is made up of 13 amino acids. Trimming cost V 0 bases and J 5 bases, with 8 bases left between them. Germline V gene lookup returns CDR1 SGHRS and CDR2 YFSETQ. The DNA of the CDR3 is TGCGCCAGCAGCTTGGAGGACGCGGAGACCCAGTACTTC. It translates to CASSLEDAETQYF.

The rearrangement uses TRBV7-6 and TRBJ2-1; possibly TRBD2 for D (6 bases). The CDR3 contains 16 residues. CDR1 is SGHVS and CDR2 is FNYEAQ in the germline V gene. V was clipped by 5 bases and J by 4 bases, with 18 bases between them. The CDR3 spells CASSPRERPNYNEQFF. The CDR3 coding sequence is TGTGCCAGCAGCCCACGGGAGCGCCCTAATTACAATGAGCAGTTCTTC.

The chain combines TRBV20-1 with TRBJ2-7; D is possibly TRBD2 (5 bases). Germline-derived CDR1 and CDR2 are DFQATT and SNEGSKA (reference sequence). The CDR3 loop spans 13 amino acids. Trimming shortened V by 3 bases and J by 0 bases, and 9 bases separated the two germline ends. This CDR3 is CSASGRASYEQYF. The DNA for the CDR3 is TGCAGTGCTAGCGGGCGGGCCTCCTACGAGCAGTACTTC.

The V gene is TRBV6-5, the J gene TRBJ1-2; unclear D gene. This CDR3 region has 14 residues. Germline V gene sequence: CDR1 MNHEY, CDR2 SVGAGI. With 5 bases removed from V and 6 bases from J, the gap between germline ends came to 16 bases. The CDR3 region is CASSRASAIHGYTF. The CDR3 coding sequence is TGTGCCAGCAGTCGGGCAAGCGCCATCCATGGCTACACCTTC.

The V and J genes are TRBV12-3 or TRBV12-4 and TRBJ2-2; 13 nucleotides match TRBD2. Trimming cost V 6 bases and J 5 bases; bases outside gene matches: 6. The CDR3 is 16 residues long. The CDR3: CASSRTSGRGTGELFF. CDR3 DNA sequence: TGTGCCAGCAGCCGGACTAGCGGGAGAGGTACCGGGGAGCTGTTTTTT.

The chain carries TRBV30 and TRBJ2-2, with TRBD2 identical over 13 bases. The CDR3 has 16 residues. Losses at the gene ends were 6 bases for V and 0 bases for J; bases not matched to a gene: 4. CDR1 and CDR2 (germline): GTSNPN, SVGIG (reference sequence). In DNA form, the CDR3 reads TGTGCCTGTATGACTAGCGGGAGGCCGAACACCGGGGAGCTGTTTTTT. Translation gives CACMTSGRPNTGELFF. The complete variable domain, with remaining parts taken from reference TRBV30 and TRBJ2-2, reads SQTIHQWPATLVQPVGSPLSLECTVEGTSNPNLYWYRQAAGRGLQLLFYSVGIGQISSEVPQNLSASRPQDRQFILSSKKLLLSDSGFYLCACMTSGRPNTGELFFGEGSRLTVL.

CDR3 nucleotide sequence: TGTGCCAGCAGCTCCGAGCACAGGGAGGTCGGGGAGCAGTTCTTC. Protein product: CASSSEHREVGEQFF. The rearrangement uses TRBV7-8 and TRBJ2-1; D might be TRBD1 or TRBD2, each matching 6 bases. V lost 4 bases and J lost 10, with 20 bases in between. Per germline, CDR1 SGHVS and CDR2 FQNEAQ. The CDR3 spans 15 residues.

The CDR3 DNA follows: TGCGCCAGCAGCCAATTCGGGACCGGCGCGAACATTCAGTACTTC. The encoded protein is CASSQFGTGANIQYF. The V and J genes are TRBV4-1 and TRBJ2-4; the D call may be TRBD1 or TRBD2 (5 bases each). The V end was cut by 2 bases, the J end by 7 bases, with 15 bases between. CDR1 and CDR2 (germline): MGHRA, YSYEKL. This CDR3 is built from 15 residues.

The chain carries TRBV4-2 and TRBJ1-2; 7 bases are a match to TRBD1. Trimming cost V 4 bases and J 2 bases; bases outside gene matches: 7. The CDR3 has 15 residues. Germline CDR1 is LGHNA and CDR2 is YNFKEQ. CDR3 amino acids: CASSLWTGENYGYTF. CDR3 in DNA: TGTGCCAGCAGCCTCTGGACAGGAGAGAACTATGGCTACACCTTC.

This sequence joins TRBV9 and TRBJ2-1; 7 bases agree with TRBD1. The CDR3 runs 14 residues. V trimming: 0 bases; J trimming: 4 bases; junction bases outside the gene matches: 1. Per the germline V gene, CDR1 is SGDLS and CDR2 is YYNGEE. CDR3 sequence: CASSVAGQYNEQFF. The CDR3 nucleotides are TGTGCCAGCAGCGTAGCGGGACAGTACAATGAGCAGTTCTTC.

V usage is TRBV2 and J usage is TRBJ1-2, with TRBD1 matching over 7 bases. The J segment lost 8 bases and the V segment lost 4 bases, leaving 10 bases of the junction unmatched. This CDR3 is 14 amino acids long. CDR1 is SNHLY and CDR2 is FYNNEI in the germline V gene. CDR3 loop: CASSVLGQRGGYTF. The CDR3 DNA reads TGTGCCAGCAGTGTGCTGGGACAGCGCGGGGGCTACACCTTC.

CDR3 DNA sequence: TGTGCCACCAGTGACCCCACTAGCGGCTCCTACGAGCAGTACTTC. Translated: CATSDPTSGSYEQYF. The chain joins TRBV24-1 to TRBJ2-7, with 8 bases fitting TRBD2. This CDR3 spans 15 amino acids. V dropped 4 bases and J dropped 0; count of bases not matched to a gene: 4. Looked up from germline, CDR1 is KGHDR and CDR2 is SFDVKD.

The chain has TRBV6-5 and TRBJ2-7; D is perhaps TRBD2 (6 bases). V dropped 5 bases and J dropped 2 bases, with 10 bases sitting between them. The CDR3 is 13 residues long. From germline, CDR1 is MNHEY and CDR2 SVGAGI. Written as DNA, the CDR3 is TGTGCCAGCAGTCGCGGGACCGCCTACGAGCAGTACTTC. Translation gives CASSRGTAYEQYF.

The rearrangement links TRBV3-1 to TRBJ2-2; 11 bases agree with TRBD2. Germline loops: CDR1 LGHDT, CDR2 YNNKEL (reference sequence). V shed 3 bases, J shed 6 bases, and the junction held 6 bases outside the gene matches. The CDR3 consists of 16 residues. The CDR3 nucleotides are TGTGCCAGCAGCCACTTTAGCGGGAGGGGCCCCGGGGAGCTGTTTTTT. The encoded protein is CASSHFSGRGPGELFF.

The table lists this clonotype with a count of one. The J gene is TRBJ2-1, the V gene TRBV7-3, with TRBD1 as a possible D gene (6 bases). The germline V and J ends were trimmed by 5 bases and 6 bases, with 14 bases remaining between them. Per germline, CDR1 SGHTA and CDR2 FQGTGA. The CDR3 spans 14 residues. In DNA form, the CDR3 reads TGTGCCAGCAGCGAGCCGGGACACCGCAATGAGCAGTTCTTC. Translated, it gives CASSEPGHRNEQFF.

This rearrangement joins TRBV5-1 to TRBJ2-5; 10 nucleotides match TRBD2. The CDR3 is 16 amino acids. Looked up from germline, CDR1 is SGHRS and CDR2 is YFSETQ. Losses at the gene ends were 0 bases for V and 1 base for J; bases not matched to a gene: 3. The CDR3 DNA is TGCGCCAGCAGCTTGGCTAGGACTAGCGGCCAAGAGACCCAGTACTTC. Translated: CASSLARTSGQETQYF.

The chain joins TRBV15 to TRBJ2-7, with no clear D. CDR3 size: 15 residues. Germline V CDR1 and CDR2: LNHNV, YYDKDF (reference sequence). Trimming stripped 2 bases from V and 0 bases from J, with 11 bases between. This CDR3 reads CATSRPDVSSYEQYF. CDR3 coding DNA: TGTGCCACCAGCAGACCTGACGTCAGCTCCTACGAGCAGTACTTC.

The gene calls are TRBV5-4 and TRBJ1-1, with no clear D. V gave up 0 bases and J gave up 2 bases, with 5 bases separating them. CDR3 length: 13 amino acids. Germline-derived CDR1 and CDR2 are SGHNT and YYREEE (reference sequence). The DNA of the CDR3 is TGTGCCAGCAGCTTGGGGTTTAACACTGAAGCTTTCTTT. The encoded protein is CASSLGFNTEAFF.

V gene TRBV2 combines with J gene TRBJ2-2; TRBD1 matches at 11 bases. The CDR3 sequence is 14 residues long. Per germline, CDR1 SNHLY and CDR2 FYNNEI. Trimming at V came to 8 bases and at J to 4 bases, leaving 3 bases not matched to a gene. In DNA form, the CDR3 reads TGTGCCAGCCTGGGGACAGGGGGCACCGGGGAGCTGTTTTTT. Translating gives CASLGTGGTGELFF.